The rows below give T cell receptor beta chains drawn from one sample of a study of blood T cell repertoires in COVID-19. TCRdb's copy holds only in-frame clones and misses some; the assay was immunoSEQ multiplex PCR. The sample lists about 240,000 clones, about nine tenths occurring once. Sequenced input: peripheral blood. The receptors were sampled from a man aged 55-75 years with acute or convalescent COVID-19. Both conserved end residues are part of each CDR3. Fields, in order: V gene, J gene, CDR3 protein.

v_gene: TRBV6-5; j_gene: TRBJ2-1; CDR3aa: CASSYSAYNEQFF
v_gene: TRBV5-6; j_gene: TRBJ2-4; CDR3aa: CASSYWADTKNIQYF
v_gene: TRBV4-1; j_gene: TRBJ1-5; CDR3aa: CASSLVAQSNQPQHF
v_gene: TRBV18; j_gene: TRBJ1-6; CDR3aa: CASSLDRTYNSPLHF
v_gene: TRBV7-9; j_gene: TRBJ2-5; CDR3aa: CASSGGTGQETQYF
v_gene: TRBV5-1; j_gene: TRBJ2-3; CDR3aa: CASSSRSGTQYF
v_gene: TRBV7-9; j_gene: TRBJ2-7; CDR3aa: CASSLTGTSYEQYF
v_gene: TRBV6-5; j_gene: TRBJ1-1; CDR3aa: CASSSLAGKMNTEAFF
v_gene: TRBV9; j_gene: TRBJ2-3; CDR3aa: CASSAPGAGGRTDTQYF
v_gene: TRBV30; j_gene: TRBJ2-3; CDR3aa: CACPGALSTDTQYF
v_gene: TRBV9; j_gene: TRBJ1-1; CDR3aa: CASSPRQGDAEAFF
v_gene: TRBV6-1; j_gene: TRBJ1-6; CDR3aa: CASSEGGVLNSPLHF
v_gene: TRBV7-9; j_gene: TRBJ2-5; CDR3aa: CASSSGQVQETQYF
v_gene: TRBV7-2; j_gene: TRBJ1-1; CDR3aa: CASSLTRYTEAFF